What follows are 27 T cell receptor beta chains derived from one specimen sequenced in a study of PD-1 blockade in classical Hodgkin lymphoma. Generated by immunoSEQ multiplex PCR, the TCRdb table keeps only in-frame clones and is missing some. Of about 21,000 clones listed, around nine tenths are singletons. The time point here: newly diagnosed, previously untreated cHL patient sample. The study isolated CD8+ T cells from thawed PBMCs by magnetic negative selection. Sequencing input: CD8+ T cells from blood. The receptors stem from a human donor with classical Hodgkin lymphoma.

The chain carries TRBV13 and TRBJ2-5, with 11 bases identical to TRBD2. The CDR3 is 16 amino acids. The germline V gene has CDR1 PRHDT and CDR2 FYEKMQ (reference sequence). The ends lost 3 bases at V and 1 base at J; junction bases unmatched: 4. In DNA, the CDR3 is TGTGCCAGCAGCTTGCGGACTAGCGGGTTCCAAGAGACCCAGTACTTC. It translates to CASSLRTSGFQETQYF.

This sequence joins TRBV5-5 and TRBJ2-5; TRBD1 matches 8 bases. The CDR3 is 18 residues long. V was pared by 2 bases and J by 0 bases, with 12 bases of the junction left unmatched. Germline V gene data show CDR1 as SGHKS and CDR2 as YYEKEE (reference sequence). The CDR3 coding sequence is TGTGCCAGCAGCTTAGGACAGGGTATGAGGACCAACCAAGAGACCCAGTACTTC. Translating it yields CASSLGQGMRTNQETQYF.

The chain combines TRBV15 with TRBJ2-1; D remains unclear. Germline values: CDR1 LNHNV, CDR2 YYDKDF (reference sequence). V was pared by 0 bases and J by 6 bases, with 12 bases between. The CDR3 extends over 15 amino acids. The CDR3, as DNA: TGTGCCACCAGCAGAGATCGGATCCTACTCAATGAGCAGTTCTTC. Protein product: CATSRDRILLNEQFF. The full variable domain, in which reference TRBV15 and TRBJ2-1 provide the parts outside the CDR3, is DAMVIQNPRYQVTQFGKPVTLSCSQTLNHNVMYWYQQKSSQAPKLLFHYYDKDFNNEADTPDNFQSRRPNTSFCFLDIRSPGLGDTAMYLCATSRDRILLNEQFFGPGTRLTVL.

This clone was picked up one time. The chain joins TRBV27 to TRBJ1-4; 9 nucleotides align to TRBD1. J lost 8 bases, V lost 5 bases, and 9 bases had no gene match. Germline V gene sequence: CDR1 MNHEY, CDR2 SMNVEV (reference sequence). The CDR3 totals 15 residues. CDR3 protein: CASSGPGQGREKLFF. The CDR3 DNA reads TGTGCCAGCAGTGGCCCGGGACAGGGTAGGGAAAAACTGTTTTTT. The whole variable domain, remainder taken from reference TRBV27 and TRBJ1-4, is EAQVTQNPRYLITVTGKKLTVTCSQNMNHEYMSWYRQDPGLGLRQIYYSMNVEVTDKGDVPEGYKVSRKEKRNFPLILESPSPNQTSLYFCASSGPGQGREKLFFGSGTQLSVL.

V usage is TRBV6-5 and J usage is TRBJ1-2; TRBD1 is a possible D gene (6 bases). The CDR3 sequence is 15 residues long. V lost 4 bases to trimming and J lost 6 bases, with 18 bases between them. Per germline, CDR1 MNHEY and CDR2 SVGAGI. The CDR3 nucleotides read TGTGCCAGCAGTTTGACAGGAGGAGTCGGAGATGGCTACACCTTC. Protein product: CASSLTGGVGDGYTF.

CDR3 residues: CASSFTGSGELFF. CDR3 bases: TGTGCCAGCAGCTTTACAGGGTCCGGGGAGCTGTTTTTT. The V and J genes are TRBV7-3 and TRBJ2-2, with a weak D call TRBD1 (6 bases). The CDR3 consists of 13 residues. Deletions cut 3 bases from V and 6 bases from J, with 8 bases between. Germline values: CDR1 SGHTA, CDR2 FQGTGA.

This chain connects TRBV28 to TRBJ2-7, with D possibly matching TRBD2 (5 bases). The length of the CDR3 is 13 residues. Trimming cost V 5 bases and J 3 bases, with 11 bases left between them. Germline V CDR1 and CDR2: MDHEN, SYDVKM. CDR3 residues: CASSPRGGYEQYF. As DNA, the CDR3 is TGTGCCAGCAGTCCCCGCGGAGGCTACGAGCAGTACTTC.

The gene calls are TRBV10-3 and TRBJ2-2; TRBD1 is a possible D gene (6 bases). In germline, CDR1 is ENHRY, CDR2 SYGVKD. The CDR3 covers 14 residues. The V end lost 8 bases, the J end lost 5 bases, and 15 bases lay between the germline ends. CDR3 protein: CAICPGQITGELFF. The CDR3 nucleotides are TGTGCCATCTGTCCGGGACAAATTACCGGGGAGCTGTTTTTT.

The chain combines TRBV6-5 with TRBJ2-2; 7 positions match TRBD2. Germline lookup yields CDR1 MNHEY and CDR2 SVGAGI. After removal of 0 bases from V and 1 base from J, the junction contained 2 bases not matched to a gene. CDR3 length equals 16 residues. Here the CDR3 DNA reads TGTGCCAGCAGTTACTCCTCGGGAGGGAACACCGGGGAGCTGTTTTTT. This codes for CASSYSSGGNTGELFF.

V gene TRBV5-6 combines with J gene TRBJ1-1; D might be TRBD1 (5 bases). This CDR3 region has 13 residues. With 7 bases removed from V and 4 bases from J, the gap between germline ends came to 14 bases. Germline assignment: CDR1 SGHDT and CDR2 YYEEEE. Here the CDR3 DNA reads TGTGCCAGCGGCGGGGGGAAGGGCACTGAAGCTTTCTTT. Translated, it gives CASGGGKGTEAFF.

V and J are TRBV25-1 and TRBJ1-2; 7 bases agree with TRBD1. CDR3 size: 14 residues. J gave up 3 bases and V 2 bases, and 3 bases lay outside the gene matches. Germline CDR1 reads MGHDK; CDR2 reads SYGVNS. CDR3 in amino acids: CASSEGQVHYGYTF. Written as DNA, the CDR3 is TGTGCCAGCAGTGAAGGACAGGTACACTATGGCTACACCTTC.

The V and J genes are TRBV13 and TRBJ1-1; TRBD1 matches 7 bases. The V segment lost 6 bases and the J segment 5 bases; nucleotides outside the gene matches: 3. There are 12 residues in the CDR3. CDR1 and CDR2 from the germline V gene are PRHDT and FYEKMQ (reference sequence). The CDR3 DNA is TGTGCCAGCAGTGAGGGGGCGACTGAAGCTTTCTTT. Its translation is CASSEGATEAFF.

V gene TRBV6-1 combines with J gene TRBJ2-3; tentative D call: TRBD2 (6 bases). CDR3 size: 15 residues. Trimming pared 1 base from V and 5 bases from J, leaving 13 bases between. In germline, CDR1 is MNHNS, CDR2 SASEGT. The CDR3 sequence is CASSEGAGGIDTQYF. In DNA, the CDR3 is TGTGCCAGCAGTGAAGGTGCCGGGGGTATAGATACGCAGTATTTT.

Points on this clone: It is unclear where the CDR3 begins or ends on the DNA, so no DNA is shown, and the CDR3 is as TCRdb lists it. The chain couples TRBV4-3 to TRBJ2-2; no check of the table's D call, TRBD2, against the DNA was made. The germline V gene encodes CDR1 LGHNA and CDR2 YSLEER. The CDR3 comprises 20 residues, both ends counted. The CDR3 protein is CASSPLPPLWQRERGGELFF.

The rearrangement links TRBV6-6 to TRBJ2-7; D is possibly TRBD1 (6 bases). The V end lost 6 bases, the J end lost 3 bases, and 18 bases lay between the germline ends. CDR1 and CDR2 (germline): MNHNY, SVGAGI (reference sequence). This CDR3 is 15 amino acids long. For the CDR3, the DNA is TGTGCCAGCAGCCACACGGGACAAGTATACTACGAGCAGTACTTC. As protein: CASSHTGQVYYEQYF.

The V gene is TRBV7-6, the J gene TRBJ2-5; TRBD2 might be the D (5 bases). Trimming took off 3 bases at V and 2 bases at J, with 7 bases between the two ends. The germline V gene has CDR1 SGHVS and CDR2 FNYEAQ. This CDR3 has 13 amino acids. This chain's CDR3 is CASSLGGQETQYF. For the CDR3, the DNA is TGTGCCAGCAGCTTGGGCGGGCAAGAGACCCAGTACTTC.

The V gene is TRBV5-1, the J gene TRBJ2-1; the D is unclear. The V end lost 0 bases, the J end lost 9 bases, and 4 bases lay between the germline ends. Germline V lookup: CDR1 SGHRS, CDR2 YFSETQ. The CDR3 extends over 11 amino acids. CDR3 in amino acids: CASSLDGEQFF. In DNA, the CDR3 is TGCGCCAGCAGCTTGGACGGTGAGCAGTTCTTC.

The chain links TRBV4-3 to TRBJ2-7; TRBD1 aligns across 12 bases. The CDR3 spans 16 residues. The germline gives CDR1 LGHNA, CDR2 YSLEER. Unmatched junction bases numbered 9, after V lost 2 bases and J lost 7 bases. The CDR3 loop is CASSQQTGTGGVEQYF. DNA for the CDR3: TGCGCCAGCAGCCAACAGACCGGGACAGGGGGCGTAGAGCAGTACTTC.

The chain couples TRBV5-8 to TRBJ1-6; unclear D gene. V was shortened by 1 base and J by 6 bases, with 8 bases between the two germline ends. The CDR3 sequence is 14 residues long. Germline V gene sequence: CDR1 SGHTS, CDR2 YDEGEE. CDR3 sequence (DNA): TGTGCCAGCAGCTTGATGTTGTTTAATTCACCCCTCCACTTT. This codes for CASSLMLFNSPLHF.

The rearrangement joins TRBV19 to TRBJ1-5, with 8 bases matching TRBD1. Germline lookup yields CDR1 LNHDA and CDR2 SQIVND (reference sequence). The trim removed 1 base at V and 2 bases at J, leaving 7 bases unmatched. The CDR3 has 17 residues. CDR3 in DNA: TGTGCCAGTAGTATAGCTTCGACAGGGGTTGGCAATCAGCCCCAGCATTTT. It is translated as CASSIASTGVGNQPQHF.

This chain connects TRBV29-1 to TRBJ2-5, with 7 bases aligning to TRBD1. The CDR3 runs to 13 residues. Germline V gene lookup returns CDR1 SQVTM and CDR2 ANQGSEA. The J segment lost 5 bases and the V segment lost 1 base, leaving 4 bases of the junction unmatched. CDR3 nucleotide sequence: TGCAGCGTTGAAGGACAGGGAGTGGAGACCCAGTACTTC. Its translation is CSVEGQGVETQYF. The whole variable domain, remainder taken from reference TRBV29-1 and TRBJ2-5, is SAVISQKPSRDICQRGTSLTIQCQVDSQVTMMFWYRQQPGQSLTLIATANQGSEATYESGFVIDKFPISRPNLTFSTLTVSNMSPEDSSIYLCSVEGQGVETQYFGPGTRLLVL.

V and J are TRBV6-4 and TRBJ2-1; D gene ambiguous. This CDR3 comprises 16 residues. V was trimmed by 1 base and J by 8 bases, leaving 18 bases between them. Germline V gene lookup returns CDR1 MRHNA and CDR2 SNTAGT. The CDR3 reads CASSDYRVYDLDEQFF. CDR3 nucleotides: TGTGCCAGCAGTGACTACCGGGTCTATGATTTAGATGAGCAGTTCTTC.

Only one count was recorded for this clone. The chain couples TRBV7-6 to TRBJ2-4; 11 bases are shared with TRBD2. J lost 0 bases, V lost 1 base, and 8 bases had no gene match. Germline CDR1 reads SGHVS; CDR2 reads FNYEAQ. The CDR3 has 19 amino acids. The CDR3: CASSLEPSGGRRAKNIQYF. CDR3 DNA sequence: TGTGCCAGCAGCTTAGAACCTAGCGGGGGGCGGAGAGCCAAAAACATTCAGTACTTC.

CDR3 protein: CATVREPNTGELFF. Written as DNA, the CDR3 is TGTGCCACGGTGCGGGAACCCAACACCGGGGAGCTGTTTTTT. This chain connects TRBV10-3 to TRBJ2-2, with D perhaps TRBD2 (6 bases). The CDR3 sequence is 14 residues long. Trimming shortened V by 10 bases and J by 2 bases, and 14 bases separated the two germline ends. Germline V CDR1 and CDR2: ENHRY, SYGVKD.

CDR3 residues: CASSIGGVVQYF. DNA for the CDR3: TGTGCCAGTAGTATTGGTGGAGTTGTACAGTACTTC. The chain has TRBV19 and TRBJ2-7; D remains unclear. This CDR3 is built from 12 residues. The V end was cut by 3 bases, the J end by 10 bases, with 13 bases between. CDR1 is LNHDA, CDR2 SQIVND, per germline (reference sequence).

As DNA, the CDR3 is TGTGCCAGCAGCTTCGGTTTCGGGACGGCGGTTATTCAGTACTTC. Translating gives CASSFGFGTAVIQYF. This chain connects TRBV7-2 to TRBJ2-4; D is perhaps TRBD1 or TRBD2 (5 bases each). Germline V lookup: CDR1 SGHTA, CDR2 FQGNSA. V was trimmed by 3 bases and J by 10 bases, leaving 19 bases between them. The CDR3 contains 15 residues.

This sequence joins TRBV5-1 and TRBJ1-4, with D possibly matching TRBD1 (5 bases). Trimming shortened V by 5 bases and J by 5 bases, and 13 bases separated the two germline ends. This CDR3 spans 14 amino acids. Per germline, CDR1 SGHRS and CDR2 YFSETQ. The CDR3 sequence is CASRRGGENEKLFF. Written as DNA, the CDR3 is TGCGCCAGCAGAAGGGGCGGTGAGAATGAAAAACTGTTTTTT.